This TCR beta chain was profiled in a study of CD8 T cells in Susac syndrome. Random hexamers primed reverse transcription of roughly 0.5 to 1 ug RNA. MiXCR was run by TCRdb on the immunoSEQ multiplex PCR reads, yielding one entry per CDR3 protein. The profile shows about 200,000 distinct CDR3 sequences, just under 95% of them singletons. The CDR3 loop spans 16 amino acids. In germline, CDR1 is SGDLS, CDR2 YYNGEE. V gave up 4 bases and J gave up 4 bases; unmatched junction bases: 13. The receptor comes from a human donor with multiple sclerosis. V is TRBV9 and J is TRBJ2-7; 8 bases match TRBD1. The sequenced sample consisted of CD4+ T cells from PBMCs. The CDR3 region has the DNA TGTGCCAGCAGCCCCAGAGACAGGGGCCCCCTTTACGAGCAGTACTTC. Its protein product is CASSPRDRGPLYEQYF. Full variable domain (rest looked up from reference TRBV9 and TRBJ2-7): DSGVTQTPKHLITATGQRVTLRCSPRSGDLSVYWYQQSLDQGLQFLIQYYNGEERAKGNILERFSAQQFPDLHSELNLSSLELGDSALYFCASSPRDRGPLYEQYFGPGTRLTVT.